This T cell receptor (beta chain) originates from a study of a mutant IDH1 vaccine in newly diagnosed glioma. Study context: Investigators started vaccination 4-6 weeks after radiotherapy alone, or with temozolomide cycles.

In regard to this clone: The target antigen is unknown.

The time point: week 5, during vaccination. Doses comprised 300 ug of mutant IDH1 20-mer peptide each, plus topical imiquimod. The CDR3 totals 17 residues. The V gene's germline CDR1 is SGHVS and CDR2 FQNEAQ. J was trimmed by 6 bases and V by 3 bases; bases with no gene match: 14. Method: immunoSEQ multiplex PCR; TCRdb's copy keeps in-frame clones and lacks some. The sample yields roughly 40,000 clones, approximately 91% seen once. The chain uses TRBV7-8 and TRBJ2-1, with 7 nucleotides matching TRBD1. This specimen consisted of PBMCs, obtained from a glioma patient whose treatment included an IDH1 peptide vaccine. The receptor's source is a man in his fifties or sixties with glioma. CDR3 protein: CASSFTRRTGLGNEQFF. For the CDR3, the DNA is TGTGCCAGCAGCTTCACACGCAGGACAGGTCTGGGCAATGAGCAGTTCTTC.